The 14 T cell receptor beta chains listed next were all sequenced from one sample in a study of blood T cell repertoires in COVID-19. Assay used: immunoSEQ multiplex PCR; TCRdb lists only in-frame clones, some missing. The table lists 250,000 to 300,000 clones, roughly nine tenths of them singletons. Sequencing used PBMCs or T cells enriched from blood (not recorded which). Every receptor here comes from a woman aged 60-75 years who had recovered from COVID-19.

The CDR3 DNA reads TGTGCTTCGGCCTATAATTCACCCCTCCACTTT. As protein: CASAYNSPLHF. The rearrangement joins TRBV28 to TRBJ1-6, with D unclear. The CDR3 runs to 11 residues. Per the germline V gene, CDR1 is MDHEN and CDR2 is SYDVKM.

The CDR3 region has the DNA TGCGCCAGCAGCTTGAACCCGGGACTAGCGAGCTCCTACAATGAGCAGTTCTTC. Its protein product is CASSLNPGLASSYNEQFF. V gene TRBV5-1 combines with J gene TRBJ2-1, with 10 bases fitting TRBD2. This CDR3 is 18 amino acids long. J lost 0 bases, V lost 1 base, and 7 bases had no gene match. The V gene's germline CDR1 is SGHRS and CDR2 YFSETQ.

The V gene is TRBV20-1, the J gene TRBJ2-1, with D maybe TRBD2 (5 bases). V was trimmed by 3 bases and J by 10 bases, leaving 16 bases between them. From germline, CDR1 is DFQATT and CDR2 SNEGSKA (reference sequence). The CDR3 has 13 amino acids. The CDR3 spells CSASLGWEREQFF. In DNA, the CDR3 is TGCAGTGCTAGTTTAGGATGGGAGCGGGAGCAGTTCTTC.

The rearrangement links TRBV28 to TRBJ2-3, with a weak D call TRBD1 (5 bases). CDR1 MDHEN and CDR2 SYDVKM come from the germline V gene. This CDR3 is 13 amino acids long. Between the trimmed V and J ends, which lost 7 bases and 6 bases, there was a span of 14 bases. The CDR3 DNA sequence: TGTGCCAGCACCCTCCCGACAGTGGATACGCAGTATTTT. Translation: CASTLPTVDTQYF.

The CDR3 here is CASAAGGNYEKLFF. In DNA, the CDR3 is TGTGCCAGCGCCGCAGGGGGAAACTATGAAAAACTGTTTTTT. This chain connects TRBV2 to TRBJ1-4; 7 positions agree with TRBD1. The CDR3 consists of 14 residues. Unmatched junction bases numbered 9, after V lost 8 bases and J lost 6 bases. The germline CDR1 and CDR2 sequences are SNHLY and FYNNEI. The full variable domain, with the rest looked up from reference TRBV2 and TRBJ1-4, is EPEVTQTPSHQVTQMGQEVILRCVPISNHLYFYWYRQILGQKVEFLVSFYNNEISEKSEIFDDQFSVERPDGSNFTLKIRSTKLEDSAMYFCASAAGGNYEKLFFGSGTQLSVL.

The rearrangement uses TRBV19 and TRBJ2-5; unclear D gene. V was shortened by 3 bases and J by 1 base, with 12 bases between the two germline ends. The CDR3 runs to 15 residues. The germline V gene has CDR1 LNHDA and CDR2 SQIVND (reference sequence). This chain's CDR3 is CASSIQRGPQETQYF. The CDR3 DNA reads TGTGCCAGTAGTATCCAGAGAGGTCCCCAAGAGACCCAGTACTTC.

This clone was seen once. This sequence joins TRBV5-1 and TRBJ1-1; possibly TRBD1 for D (5 bases). V was pared by 2 bases and J by 2 bases, with 13 bases between. The CDR3 is 15 residues long. Germline V gene lookup returns CDR1 SGHRS and CDR2 YFSETQ. Here the CDR3 DNA reads TGCGCCAGCAGCTTACCCTTGCAGGGTAACACTGAAGCTTTCTTT. It codes for CASSLPLQGNTEAFF.

V gene TRBV24-1 combines with J gene TRBJ1-2, with D possibly TRBD1 on 6 matching bases. The V end was cut by 3 bases, the J end by 2 bases, with 9 bases between. The CDR3 has 14 residues. Looked up from germline, CDR1 is KGHDR and CDR2 is SFDVKD. This CDR3 reads CATSDRDKNYGYTF. The CDR3 bases are TGTGCCACCAGTGATAGGGACAAGAACTATGGCTACACCTTC.

V usage is TRBV5-6 and J usage is TRBJ1-2; D uncertain. V lost 4 bases to trimming and J lost 13 bases, with 14 bases between them. The CDR3 spans 11 residues. From germline, CDR1 is SGHDT and CDR2 YYEEEE. CDR3 nucleotide sequence: TGTGCCAGCAGCCTCGGTTGGGCCAGCACCTTC. It codes for CASSLGWASTF.

This clone was detected only once. This chain joins TRBV9 and TRBJ2-2; 7 bases align to TRBD1. In germline, CDR1 is SGDLS, CDR2 YYNGEE. The CDR3 spans 15 residues. Trimming removed 3 bases from V and 1 base from J; junction bases left unmatched: 3. CDR3: CASSDRGENTGELFF. CDR3 coding DNA: TGTGCCAGCAGCGACAGGGGCGAGAACACCGGGGAGCTGTTTTTT.

The rearrangement links TRBV14 to TRBJ1-1; tentatively, D is TRBD1 (5 bases). The CDR3 sequence is 15 residues long. The germline CDR1 and CDR2 sequences are SGHDN and FVKESK. With 1 base removed from V and 4 bases from J, the gap between germline ends came to 13 bases. CDR3 in DNA: TGTGCCAGCAGCCAAGGGCAACAGGCGCGCACTGAAGCTTTCTTT. Translated: CASSQGQQARTEAFF.

The chain recombines TRBV27 with TRBJ1-3, with D hard to call. The germline V and J ends were trimmed by 5 bases and 4 bases, with 9 bases remaining between them. The CDR3 has 13 amino acids. The germline CDR1 and CDR2 sequences are MNHEY and SMNVEV (reference sequence). CDR3 DNA sequence: TGTGCCAGCAGTGAGGGTGAAGGAAACACCATATATTTT. Translating gives CASSEGEGNTIYF.

The chain carries TRBV30 and TRBJ1-2; D may be TRBD1 (5 bases). This CDR3 spans 10 amino acids. Germline values: CDR1 GTSNPN, CDR2 SVGIG (reference sequence). V lost 7 bases and J lost 7, with 10 bases in between. CDR3 sequence: CASLGGGYTF. The CDR3 DNA reads TGTGCCTCGCTCGGGGGTGGCTACACCTTC.

This chain's CDR3 is CALEGKSRSSPLHF. CDR3 nucleotides: TGTGCCCTGGAGGGAAAAAGTAGGAGTTCACCCCTCCACTTT. The chain joins TRBV30 to TRBJ1-6; no clear D gene. Trimming shortened V by 8 bases and J by 9 bases, and 20 bases separated the two germline ends. The CDR3 contains 14 residues. The V gene's germline CDR1 is GTSNPN and CDR2 SVGIG (reference sequence).